What follows is one TCR beta chain and its context. Antigen specificity is unknown. The sample is drawn from a study of vaccination and CD4 T cells after COVID-19. The wider study: Two Hispanic individuals were among six male and four female convalescent patients. The study drew post-COVID samples a median 101 days after diagnosis (range 35 to 161). Investigators stimulated cells with overlapping spike peptides drawn from SARS-CoV-2, HCoV-NL63, HCoV-OC43 and HCoV-229E. Study-level points and caveats: Within the convalescent patients, spike mono-reactivity was found in 304 of 307 vaccine-specific clones.

Sequencing of cultured CD4+ T cell DNA used the Oncomine TCR Beta short-read assay. TCRdb reprocessed the PCR reads with MiXCR, giving one entry per CDR3 protein. This repertoire shows about 20,000 distinct CDR3 sequences, 55% found once; its top ten account for roughly 17%. Indicated treatment: roughly nine-day PBMC culture with coronavirus spike peptide pools or control peptides (ViraFEST assay). This sequence originates from a human donor who had recovered from COVID-19. Sequencing used CD4+ T cells from blood, cultured in vitro.

Here the CDR3 reads CASSQTGLAGGPRRETQYF. The CDR3 DNA reads as TGTGCCAGCAGCCAAACGGGACTAGCGGGAGGACCACGTCGGGAGACCCAGTACTTC. V usage is TRBV5-4 and J usage is TRBJ2-5, with TRBD2 matching 15 bases. V gave up 4 bases and J gave up 5 bases; unmatched junction bases: 15. This CDR3 has 19 residues. CDR1 and CDR2 (germline): SGHNT, YYREEE (reference sequence).